The text below deals with one T cell receptor beta chain. These data originate in a study of OX40 agonist ivuxolimab in advanced cancers. The length of the CDR3 is 13 residues. CDR1 and CDR2 from the germline V gene are SGHRS and YFSETQ. Trimming shortened V by 4 bases and J by 2 bases, and 10 bases separated the two germline ends. Produced via immunoSEQ multiplex PCR; TCRdb's table is partial and in-frame only. The sample yields roughly 57,000 clones, roughly 87% seen once. This chain joins TRBV5-1 and TRBJ2-7; possibly TRBD2 for D (5 bases). The sequence was obtained from an adult with an advanced solid tumor such as melanoma, head and neck, liver or kidney cancer. The sample in question was CD4+ or CD8+ T cells sorted from blood, obtained in a trial of the OX40 agonist ivuxolimab. CDR3 DNA sequence: TGCGCCAGCAGCCCCGGGGTGCCCTACGAGCAGTACTTC. Residues: CASSPGVPYEQYF.